This T cell receptor beta chain originates from a study of a mutant IDH1 vaccine in newly diagnosed glioma. Study-wide context: Patients were started on vaccination 4-6 weeks after radiotherapy alone, or with temozolomide cycles. An approximately 62% male, 37.5% female split and a mean age of about 40 years characterized treated patients. Standard pretreatment was either radiotherapy, temozolomide, or, for most, radiochemotherapy with temozolomide.

The assay was immunoSEQ multiplex PCR, and TCRdb's table has in-frame clones only and misses some. Here the sample spans approximately 44,000 clones, around 85% being singletons. Trimming took 8 bases from V and 3 from J, leaving 8 bases between them. Germline-derived CDR1 and CDR2 are MNHEY and SMNVEV (reference sequence). The CDR3 runs 12 residues. This clone was observed a few times. Its antigen is not identified. The time point: week 23, last vaccination. Topical imiquimod accompanied each vaccine dose, which consisted of 300 ug of mutant IDH1 20-mer peptide. Every donor had a new WHO grade 3 or 4 astrocytoma that was IDH1-mutant, with loss of nuclear ATRX.

V usage is TRBV27 and J usage is TRBJ1-3, with D possibly being TRBD1 (6 bases). The starting material was PBMCs, obtained from a glioma patient whose treatment included an IDH1 peptide vaccine. This TCR came from a young woman with glioma. Some clones in this sample may be carry-over from other donors' samples. The chain's CDR3 is CASGQIGNTIYF. The DNA of the CDR3 is TGTGCCAGCGGACAGATTGGAAACACCATATATTTT.